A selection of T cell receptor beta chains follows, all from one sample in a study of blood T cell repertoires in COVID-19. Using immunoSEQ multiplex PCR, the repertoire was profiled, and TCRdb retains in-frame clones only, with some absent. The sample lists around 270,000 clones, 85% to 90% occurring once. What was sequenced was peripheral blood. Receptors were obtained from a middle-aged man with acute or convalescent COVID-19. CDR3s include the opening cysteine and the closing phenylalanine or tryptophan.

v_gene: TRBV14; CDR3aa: CASSQSDRGLGNTIYF
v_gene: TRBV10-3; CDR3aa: CAISESRANSPLHF
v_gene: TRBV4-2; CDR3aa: CASSPGLAGGVAKNIQYF
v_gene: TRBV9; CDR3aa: CASRRGAFTDTQYF
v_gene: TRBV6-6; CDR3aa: CAARQGASGGGYTF
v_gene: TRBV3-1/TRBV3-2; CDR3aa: CASRQGASGNTIYF
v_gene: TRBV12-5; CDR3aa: CASGFSTGTDTQYF
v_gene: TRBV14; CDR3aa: CASSQTGESIQYF
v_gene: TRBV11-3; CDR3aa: CASSLGFRGNTEAFF
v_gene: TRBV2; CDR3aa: CASRTANTEAFF
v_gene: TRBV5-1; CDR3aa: CASSLWDRGTEAFF